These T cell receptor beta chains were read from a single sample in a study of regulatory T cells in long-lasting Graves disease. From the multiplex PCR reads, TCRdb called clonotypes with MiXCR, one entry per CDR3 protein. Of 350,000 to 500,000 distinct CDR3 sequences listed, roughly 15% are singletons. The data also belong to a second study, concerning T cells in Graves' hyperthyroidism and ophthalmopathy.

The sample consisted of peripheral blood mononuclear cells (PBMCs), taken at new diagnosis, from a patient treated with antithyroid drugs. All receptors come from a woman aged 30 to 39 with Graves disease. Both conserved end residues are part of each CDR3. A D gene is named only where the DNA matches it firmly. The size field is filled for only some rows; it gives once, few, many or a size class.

TGTGCCAGCAGCTCCGGGCGTAAGAGACAGTACTTC | CASSSGRKRQYF | TRBJ2-7 | TRBV11-3 | NA | many
TGTGCCAGCAGTCTCGGAAGGGGAGATGGCTACACCTTC | CASSLGRGDGYTF | TRBJ1-2 | TRBV27 | NA | few
TGTGCCAGCAGAGCCCCGACGAGCGGGAGGGCCAACGAGCAGTACTTC | CASRAPTSGRANEQYF | TRBJ2-7 | TRBV2 | TRBD2 | few
TGTGCCAGCAGCTCCTGGACTAGCGGGGTTAGGGACTACAACAATGAGCAGTTCTTC | CASSSWTSGVRDYNNEQFF | TRBJ2-1 | TRBV4-2 | TRBD2 | NA
TGTGCCAGCAGAACCGGGGGGACTAGCGGGAGCGGGTCGTACGAGCAGTACTTC | CASRTGGTSGSGSYEQYF | TRBJ2-7 | TRBV28 | TRBD2 | NA
TGCGCCAGCAGTGAGTCTTGGGGGAGAGGTGGGGAGCAGTTCTTC | CASSESWGRGGEQFF | TRBJ2-1 | TRBV10-1 | NA | NA
TGTGCCAGCAGTAGACGACCTAGCACAGATACGCAGTATTTT | CASSRRPSTDTQYF | TRBJ2-3 | TRBV27 | NA | many
TGTGCCAGCAGTTACCAACCTAGCGGGAGGGCGAATGAGCAGTTCTTC | CASSYQPSGRANEQFF | TRBJ2-1 | TRBV6-5 | TRBD2 | many
TGTGCCAGCAGTTTGACGTCGGGGACAGGGAAGTACGAGCAGTACTTC | CASSLTSGTGKYEQYF | TRBJ2-7 | TRBV28 | TRBD1 | NA
TGTGCCAGCTCACCACAGGGTTATGGCTACACCTTC | CASSPQGYGYTF | TRBJ1-2 | TRBV18 | NA | many
TGTGCCAGCGGGTGGACAGGGTCGAGGGGTACTGAAGCTTTCTTT | CASGWTGSRGTEAFF | TRBJ1-1 | TRBV6-1 | TRBD1 | NA
TGTGCCAGCAGCCAAGTTGACAGGGAAATTGGTGGCTACACCTTC | CASSQVDREIGGYTF | TRBJ1-2 | TRBV4-2 | TRBD1 | NA
TGTGCCAGCAGTGAAGCGGGGAGGGGGGCCTATGGCTACACCTTC | CASSEAGRGAYGYTF | TRBJ1-2 | TRBV6-1 | NA | many
TGTGCCAGTAGTGTGACGGACAGCACTGAAGCTTTCTTT | CASSVTDSTEAFF | TRBJ1-1 | TRBV19 | NA | few
TGCGCCAGCAGCTTGTCTCCTAGCGGGACAAACTACAATGAGCAGTTCTTC | CASSLSPSGTNYNEQFF | TRBJ2-1 | TRBV5-1 | TRBD2 | few
TGTGCCAGCAGCCCCACTCGCGGGAGTGACATTCAGTACTTC | CASSPTRGSDIQYF | TRBJ2-4 | TRBV7-9 | TRBD2 | many
TGTGCCAGCAGTCGACCGGACAGGGGGAACACTGAAGCTTTCTTT | CASSRPDRGNTEAFF | TRBJ1-1 | TRBV6-1 | TRBD1 | NA
TGTGCCAGCTCACCACCGGACAGGGGACCAAACCTAAGCACAGATACGCAGTATTTT | CASSPPDRGPNLSTDTQYF | TRBJ2-3 | TRBV18 | TRBD1 | many
TGTGCCAGCAGTTCTCCGGCCTCCGGGGAGCTGTTTTTT | CASSSPASGELFF | TRBJ2-2 | TRBV27 | NA | few
TGTGCCAGCAGTTTACTCGCGGGAGGCGACTTAAATGAGCAGTTCTTC | CASSLLAGGDLNEQFF | TRBJ2-1 | TRBV12-3/TRBV12-4 | TRBD2 | few
TGTGCCACCAGCAGAGATTTTGGCGGCGAAGAGACCCAGTACTTC | CATSRDFGGEETQYF | TRBJ2-5 | TRBV15 | NA | many
TGTGCCAGCTCTCCTCCCGGGGGTAACACTGAAGCTTTCTTT | CASSPPGGNTEAFF | TRBJ1-1 | TRBV18 | NA | many
TGTGCCTGGAGTGCCACACGGGAAGCTTTCTTT | CAWSATREAFF | TRBJ1-1 | TRBV30 | NA | many
TGTGCCAGCAGCTTGCGGGAGGCGGATGAGCAGTACTTC | CASSLREADEQYF | TRBJ2-7 | TRBV7-9 | TRBD2 | NA
TGCAGCGACAAGCGTAGTCAGCCCCAGCATTTT | CSDKRSQPQHF | TRBJ1-5 | TRBV29-1 | NA | many
TGCAGTGCTAGAGGAACAGGGGTCTACGAGCAGTACTTC | CSARGTGVYEQYF | TRBJ2-7 | TRBV20-1 | TRBD1 | NA
TGTGCCAGCAGGACAGGGGCGGGTAGGGAGCTGTTTTTT | CASRTGAGRELFF | TRBJ2-2 | TRBV6-1 | TRBD1 | few
TGTGCCAGCAGTTTATCAGGGTCCTCGCCCCCCTACAATGAGCAGTTCTTC | CASSLSGSSPPYNEQFF | TRBJ2-1 | TRBV28 | NA | many
TGTGCCACCCGCCTCCGACAGCCTGATACCATATATTTT | CATRLRQPDTIYF | TRBJ1-3 | TRBV19 | NA | once
TGTGCCAGCAGTCAAGGCAGTCTCTATGGCTACACCTTC | CASSQGSLYGYTF | TRBJ1-2 | TRBV27 | NA | few
TGTGCCAGCAATCCCCCGGGCAGGGCAGGCTACAATGAGCAGTTCTTC | CASNPPGRAGYNEQFF | TRBJ2-1 | TRBV7-9 | NA | few
TGTGCCAGCAGAGGCATCTCGCGGGGGGAGCTGTTTTTT | CASRGISRGELFF | TRBJ2-2 | TRBV2 | NA | many
TGTGCCAGCTCACCATTAGGCCGACCCCAAACGGCTGAAGCTTTCTTT | CASSPLGRPQTAEAFF | TRBJ1-1 | TRBV18 | NA | many
TGTGCCAGCAGCCCAGACGTGGGGGCGCACTACGATGAGCAGTTCTTC | CASSPDVGAHYDEQFF | TRBJ2-1 | TRBV9 | NA | few
TGCAGCGTTAGCGGGAGGAACAATTACAATGAGCAGTTCTTC | CSVSGRNNYNEQFF | TRBJ2-1 | TRBV29-1 | TRBD2 | many
TGTGCCAGCAGCGTAGAAGGGACCCCGTGGGATGAGCAGTTCTTC | CASSVEGTPWDEQFF | TRBJ2-1 | TRBV9 | NA | many
TGTGCCAGCAGTTTAGGTCAGGGGGCGGTGAACACTGAAGCTTTCTTT | CASSLGQGAVNTEAFF | TRBJ1-1 | TRBV27 | TRBD1 | NA
TGTGCCAGCAGCTTGTTGGGTGCAGGAGGCGGGGAGCTGTTTTTT | CASSLLGAGGGELFF | TRBJ2-2 | TRBV7-2 | NA | NA
TGTGCCAGCAGCGAACCGGGCAATCGGGAGCAGTTCTTC | CASSEPGNREQFF | TRBJ2-1 | TRBV7-6 | NA | NA
TGTGCCAGCTCACCACCCACGGGGGGCAATGAGCAGTTCTTC | CASSPPTGGNEQFF | TRBJ2-1 | TRBV18 | TRBD2 | many
TGTGCCAGCGACAGGGGCACAGATACGCAGTATTTT | CASDRGTDTQYF | TRBJ2-3 | TRBV28 | TRBD1 | many
TGTGCCAGCAACTTACTCAGCTCCTACAATGAGCAGTTCTTC | CASNLLSSYNEQFF | TRBJ2-1 | TRBV2 | NA | many
TGTGCTAGTGGTGTAGGGACAGGGGCAACTGGGGCCAACGTCCTGACTTTC | CASGVGTGATGANVLTF | TRBJ2-6 | TRBV12-5 | TRBD1 | NA
TGTGCCAGCAGCCCTCTTTTGACGGGAGGAGGTAATGAGCAGTTCTTC | CASSPLLTGGGNEQFF | TRBJ2-1 | TRBV7-9 | TRBD2 | many
TGTGCCAGCGAAAGGGCCGGGACACTGGCTGAAGCTTTCTTT | CASERAGTLAEAFF | TRBJ1-1 | TRBV6-1 | NA | few
TGTGCCAGCAGCCAAAGGGGACAGGGGAGGAATCAGCCCCAGCATTTT | CASSQRGQGRNQPQHF | TRBJ1-5 | TRBV4-2 | TRBD1 | many
TGTGCCAGCAGCTTACAGGACGACGGCTATGGCTACACCTTC | CASSLQDDGYGYTF | TRBJ1-2 | TRBV11-1 | NA | many
TGCGCCAGCAGCCAGGACAGGGTTGGGTATGGCTACACCTTC | CASSQDRVGYGYTF | TRBJ1-2 | TRBV4-1 | TRBD1 | NA
TGTGCCAGCAGTGAAGAGTACAGGGGGCGGGGCGGCTACACCTTC | CASSEEYRGRGGYTF | TRBJ1-2 | TRBV6-1 | TRBD1 | few
TGTGCCAGCAGTCCGACAGGAGAGTATAATGAAAAACTGTTTTTT | CASSPTGEYNEKLFF | TRBJ1-4 | TRBV27 | NA | many
TGTGCCAGCAGTTATTTTTGGAGGAATGAGCAGTTCTTC | CASSYFWRNEQFF | TRBJ2-1 | TRBV6-2/TRBV6-3 | NA | NA
TGTGCCAGCAGTTTAGGAAGACTTAATCAGCCCCAGCATTTT | CASSLGRLNQPQHF | TRBJ1-5 | TRBV28 | NA | NA
TGTGCCAGCAGCCACCCCTCGAGCACAGATACGCAGTATTTT | CASSHPSSTDTQYF | TRBJ2-3 | TRBV27 | NA | many
TGTGCCAGCAGCTCGGGACGAACAGCTTTCTTT | CASSSGRTAFF | TRBJ1-1 | TRBV5-5 | NA | NA
TGTGCCAGCAGGGCCCGGACAGGGCTTTCCTACGAGCAGTACTTC | CASRARTGLSYEQYF | TRBJ2-7 | TRBV2 | TRBD1 | many